These 8 T cell receptor beta chains were all obtained from the same sample, sequenced in a study of T cell responses to AZD1222 COVID-19 vaccine. Clones were read by immunoSEQ multiplex PCR, and TCRdb kept only the in-frame ones, dropping some. The data show around 180,000 clones, 80% to 95% seen once. Sequenced here: peripheral blood, sampled on day 0 of AZD1222 vaccination. The receptors derive from an adult in good health.

Here the CDR3 reads CASSMTSFNEQFF. The CDR3 bases are TGTGCCAGTAGTATGACTAGTTTTAATGAGCAGTTCTTC. V gene TRBV19 combines with J gene TRBJ2-1, with D perhaps matching TRBD2 (6 bases). V lost 3 bases, J lost 7 bases, and 10 bases lay in between. The CDR3 runs 13 residues. Germline V gene lookup returns CDR1 LNHDA and CDR2 SQIVND (reference sequence).

The gene calls are TRBV7-9 and TRBJ1-1; D is perhaps TRBD1 (5 bases). V lost 4 bases and J lost 5, with 11 bases in between. Germline lookup yields CDR1 SEHNR and CDR2 FQNEAQ (reference sequence). The CDR3 length is 13 residues. CDR3 protein: CASSSVGGTEAFF. CDR3 coding DNA: TGTGCCAGCAGCTCGGTGGGGGGTACTGAAGCTTTCTTT.

The gene calls are TRBV6-5 and TRBJ1-3; D ambiguous. Germline V gene lookup returns CDR1 MNHEY and CDR2 SVGAGI. Trimming took 0 bases from V and 4 from J, leaving 10 bases between them. The CDR3 consists of 15 residues. The CDR3 sequence is CASSYSPRRGNTIYF. For the CDR3, the DNA is TGTGCCAGCAGTTACTCACCACGACGAGGAAACACCATATATTTT.

The chain employs TRBV29-1 and TRBJ1-1; D might be TRBD1 (6 bases). The CDR3 extends over 13 amino acids. Trimming removed 5 bases from V and 5 bases from J, with 15 bases in between. Germline V lookup: CDR1 SQVTM, CDR2 ANQGSEA. CDR3 sequence reads: CSVLWGRGTEAFF. CDR3 bases: TGCAGCGTTCTCTGGGGGCGCGGTACTGAAGCTTTCTTT.

This rearrangement joins TRBV24-1 to TRBJ2-1, with D perhaps matching TRBD1 or TRBD2 (5 bases each). This CDR3 is built from 13 residues. V was clipped by 5 bases and J by 7 bases, with 11 bases between them. Germline CDR1 KGHDR, CDR2 SFDVKD. The CDR3 is CATSAVGGNEQFF. For the CDR3, the DNA is TGTGCCACCAGTGCCGTTGGGGGTAATGAGCAGTTCTTC.

V and J are TRBV5-1 and TRBJ2-5; 8 bases match TRBD2. The CDR3 has 16 residues. Per the germline V gene, CDR1 is SGHRS and CDR2 is YFSETQ. Trimming took 5 bases from V and 4 from J; bases not matched to a gene: 13. CDR3 in amino acids: CASSPGGGVPGETQYF. In DNA form, the CDR3 reads TGCGCCAGCAGTCCGGGAGGGGGGGTCCCTGGAGAGACCCAGTACTTC. Combining the CDR3 with reference TRBV5-1 and TRBJ2-5 gives the whole variable domain KAGVTQTPRYLIKTRGQQVTLSCSPISGHRSVSWYQQTPGQGLQFLFEYFSETQRNKGNFPGRFSGRQFSNSRSEMNVSTLELGDSALYLCASSPGGGVPGETQYFGPGTRLLVL.

The chain is built from TRBV6-5 and TRBJ1-3; 7 bases are shared with TRBD1. The CDR3 length is 14 residues. V trimming: 5 bases; J trimming: 5 bases; junction bases outside the gene matches: 6. Germline V lookup: CDR1 MNHEY, CDR2 SVGAGI. CDR3: CASSRDSGRNTIYF. DNA for the CDR3: TGTGCCAGCAGTCGGGACAGCGGAAGAAACACCATATATTTT.

The chain combines TRBV28 with TRBJ1-3, with D possibly TRBD1 on 5 matching bases. Trimming shortened V by 1 base and J by 2 bases, and 6 bases separated the two germline ends. There are 14 residues in the CDR3. Germline values: CDR1 MDHEN, CDR2 SYDVKM. The CDR3 is CASSLYRTGNTIYF. CDR3 DNA sequence: TGTGCCAGCAGTTTATACAGGACTGGAAACACCATATATTTT.